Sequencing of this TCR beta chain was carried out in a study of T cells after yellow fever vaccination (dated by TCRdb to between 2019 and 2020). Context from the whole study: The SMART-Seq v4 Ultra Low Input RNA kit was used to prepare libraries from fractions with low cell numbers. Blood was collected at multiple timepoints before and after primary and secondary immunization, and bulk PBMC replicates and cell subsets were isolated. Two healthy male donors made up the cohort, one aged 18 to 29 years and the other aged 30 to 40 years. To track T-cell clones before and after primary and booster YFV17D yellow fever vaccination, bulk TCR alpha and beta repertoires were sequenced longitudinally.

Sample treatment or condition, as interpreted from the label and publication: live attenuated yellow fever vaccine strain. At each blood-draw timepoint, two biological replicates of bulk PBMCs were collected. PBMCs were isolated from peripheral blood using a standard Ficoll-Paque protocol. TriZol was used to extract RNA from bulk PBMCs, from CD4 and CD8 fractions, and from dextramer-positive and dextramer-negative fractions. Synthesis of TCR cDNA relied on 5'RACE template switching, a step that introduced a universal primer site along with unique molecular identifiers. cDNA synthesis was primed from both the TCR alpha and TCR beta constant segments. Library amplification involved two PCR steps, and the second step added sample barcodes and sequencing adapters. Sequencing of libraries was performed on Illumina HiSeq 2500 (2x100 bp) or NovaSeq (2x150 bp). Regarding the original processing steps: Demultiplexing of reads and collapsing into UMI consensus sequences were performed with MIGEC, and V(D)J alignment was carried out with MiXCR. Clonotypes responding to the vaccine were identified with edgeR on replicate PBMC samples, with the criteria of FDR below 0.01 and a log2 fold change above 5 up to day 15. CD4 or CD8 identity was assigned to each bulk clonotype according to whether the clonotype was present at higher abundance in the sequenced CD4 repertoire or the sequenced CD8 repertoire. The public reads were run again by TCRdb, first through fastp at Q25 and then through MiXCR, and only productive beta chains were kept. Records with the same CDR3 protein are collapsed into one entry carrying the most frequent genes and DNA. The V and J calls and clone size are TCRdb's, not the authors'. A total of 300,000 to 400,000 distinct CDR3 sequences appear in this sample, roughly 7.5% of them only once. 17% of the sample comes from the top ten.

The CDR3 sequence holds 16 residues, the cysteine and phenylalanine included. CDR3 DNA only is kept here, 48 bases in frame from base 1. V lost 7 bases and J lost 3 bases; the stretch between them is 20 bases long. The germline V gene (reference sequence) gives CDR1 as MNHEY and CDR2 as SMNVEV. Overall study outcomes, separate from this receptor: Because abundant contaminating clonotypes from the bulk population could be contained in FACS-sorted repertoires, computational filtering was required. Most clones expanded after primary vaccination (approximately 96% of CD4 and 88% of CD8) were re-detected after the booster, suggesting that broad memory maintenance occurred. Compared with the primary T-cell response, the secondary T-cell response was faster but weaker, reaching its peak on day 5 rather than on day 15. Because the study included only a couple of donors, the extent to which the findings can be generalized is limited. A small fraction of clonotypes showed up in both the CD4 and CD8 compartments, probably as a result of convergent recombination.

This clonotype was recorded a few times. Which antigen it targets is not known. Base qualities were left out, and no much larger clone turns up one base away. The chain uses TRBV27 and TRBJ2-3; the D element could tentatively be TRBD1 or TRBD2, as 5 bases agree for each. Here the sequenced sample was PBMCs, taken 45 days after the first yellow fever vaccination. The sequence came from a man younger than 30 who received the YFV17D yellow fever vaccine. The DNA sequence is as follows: TGTGCCAGCACTTCTGGGACGGCCCCTAGGACAGATACGCAGTATTTT. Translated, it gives CASTSGTAPRTDTQYF.